The 20 T cell receptor beta chains presented below share a single source sample, sequenced in a study of cytomegalovirus exposure and HLA in healthy donors. Primers: 60 Vbeta forward and 13 Jbeta reverse. Sequenced by immunoSEQ multiplex PCR; TCRdb stores in-frame clones only, minus some. The sample comprises about 150,000 clones, roughly 80% of which are singletons, and roughly 12% rests with the top ten. The sequenced sample consisted of PBMCs. The receptor source for this set is a man aged 25 to 40 in good health and CMV-seropositive.

This chain connects TRBV28 to TRBJ2-5; a weak D match, TRBD1 (5 bases). V was pared by 2 bases and J by 5 bases, with 12 bases between. Germline V gives CDR1 MDHEN, CDR2 SYDVKM. The CDR3 loop spans 14 amino acids. CDR3 sequence reads: CASSLIGPGETQYF. In DNA, the CDR3 is TGTGCCAGCAGTTTAATTGGGCCAGGGGAGACCCAGTACTTC.

This chain links TRBV28 with TRBJ2-7; 11 positions match TRBD1. Germline assignment: CDR1 MDHEN and CDR2 SYDVKM. Trimming removed 6 bases from V and 4 bases from J; junction bases left unmatched: 11. This CDR3 is built from 16 residues. DNA for the CDR3: TGTGCCAGCAGCCGCCAGGGACAGGGGGATTTGTACGAGCAGTACTTC. Translated: CASSRQGQGDLYEQYF.

V and J are TRBV28 and TRBJ2-7; no clear D. The germline V and J ends were trimmed by 3 bases and 7 bases, with 7 bases remaining between them. Germline V gene sequence: CDR1 MDHEN, CDR2 SYDVKM. The CDR3 spans 11 residues. CDR3 amino acids: CASSLSREQYF. The DNA of the CDR3 is TGTGCCAGCAGTTTGAGCCGGGAGCAGTACTTC.

This chain uses TRBV10-3 with TRBJ2-7, with 9 bases aligning to TRBD2. The V gene end was trimmed by 0 bases and the J gene end by 1 base; junction bases not matched to a gene: 7. The CDR3 has 17 amino acids. Germline-derived CDR1 and CDR2 are ENHRY and SYGVKD. In DNA, the CDR3 is TGTGCCATCAGTGAGTCGAACGAAGCGGGAGGATCCTACGAGCAGTACTTC. Its protein is CAISESNEAGGSYEQYF.

This rearrangement joins TRBV2 to TRBJ1-6; a weak D match, TRBD1 (6 bases). Trimming removed 4 bases at V and 6 bases at J, with 10 bases between. Looked up from germline, CDR1 is SNHLY and CDR2 is FYNNEI. The CDR3 has 14 amino acids. CDR3 loop: CASSVGQTNSPLHF. The CDR3 region has the DNA TGTGCCAGCAGTGTTGGACAGACTAATTCACCCCTCCACTTT.

The CDR3 DNA follows: TGTGCCAGCAGCGTAGATCCGGGAGAAGGGCGCGAGCAGTACTTC. It translates to CASSVDPGEGREQYF. V and J are TRBV9 and TRBJ2-7; a weak D match, TRBD2 (6 bases). V was shortened by 0 bases and J by 6 bases, with 16 bases between the two germline ends. There are 15 residues in the CDR3. Germline V lookup: CDR1 SGDLS, CDR2 YYNGEE.

This clone has just a few counts. The V gene is TRBV6-1, the J gene TRBJ1-2, with TRBD1 matching 7 bases. The ends lost 6 bases at V and 7 bases at J; junction bases unmatched: 8. Germline V CDR1 and CDR2: MNHNS, SASEGT. This CDR3 contains 13 residues. The CDR3 reads CASSLGQGGGYTF. In nucleotides, the CDR3 is TGTGCCAGCAGCCTTGGGCAGGGGGGTGGCTACACCTTC.

The chain carries TRBV27 and TRBJ2-1, with 13 bases aligning to TRBD2. The germline CDR1 and CDR2 sequences are MNHEY and SMNVEV (reference sequence). V gave up 4 bases and J gave up 5 bases; unmatched junction bases: 11. This CDR3 region has 18 residues. The CDR3 reads CASSSTRLAGGLHNEQFF. The CDR3 DNA is TGTGCCAGCAGTTCAACCCGACTAGCGGGAGGCCTTCACAATGAGCAGTTCTTC.

The J gene is TRBJ2-5, the V gene TRBV15; 8 bases fit TRBD2. The DNA end is a closer match to TRBJ2-7, so the J assignment may be wrong. The CDR3 covers 16 residues. Germline assignment: CDR1 LNHNV and CDR2 YYDKDF (reference sequence). CDR3 in amino acids: CATSRDLSSGRDEQYF. The CDR3 DNA sequence: TGTGCCACCAGCAGAGACCTCTCGAGCGGGAGAGACGAGCAGTACTTC.

The CDR3 DNA is TGTGCCATCAGTGAGTCATCCGGGGATCAGCCCCAGCATTTT. It is translated as CAISESSGDQPQHF. V is TRBV10-3 and J is TRBJ1-5; D is unclear. Between the trimmed V and J ends, which lost 0 bases and 5 bases, there was a span of 8 bases. This CDR3 spans 14 amino acids. Germline CDR1 is ENHRY and CDR2 is SYGVKD.

The chain links TRBV19 to TRBJ2-2, with TRBD1 identical over 7 bases. The germline V gene has CDR1 LNHDA and CDR2 SQIVND (reference sequence). Trimming took 4 bases from V and 9 from J; bases not matched to a gene: 11. CDR3 length: 15 amino acids. The CDR3 sequence is CASSTRQGLVRELFF. Written as DNA, the CDR3 is TGTGCCAGTAGTACCCGACAGGGATTAGTTCGGGAGCTGTTTTTT.

CDR3 in DNA: TGTGCCAGCAGCTTAGCGGTCTCAGGGGCTCAGCCCCAGCATTTT. Amino acids: CASSLAVSGAQPQHF. The chain uses TRBV7-8 and TRBJ1-5, with D possibly matching TRBD1 (6 bases). Germline CDR1 reads SGHVS; CDR2 reads FQNEAQ. This CDR3 has 15 residues. V was shortened by 0 bases and J by 6 bases, with 12 bases between the two germline ends.

V usage is TRBV28 and J usage is TRBJ2-7; TRBD2 aligns across 7 bases. V gave up 4 bases and J gave up 4 bases; unmatched junction bases: 4. Germline V gene data show CDR1 as MDHEN and CDR2 as SYDVKM. The CDR3 extends over 13 amino acids. The CDR3 DNA is TGTGCCAGCAGTTCGGGGGGTGGGTACGAGCAGTACTTC. This translates into CASSSGGGYEQYF.

This clone was recorded only once. The V call is TRBV15, the J call TRBJ1-1, with 11 positions matching TRBD1. The CDR3 sequence is 15 residues long. V lost 3 bases to trimming and J lost 4 bases; unmatched junction nucleotides: 4. Germline V gene data show CDR1 as LNHNV and CDR2 as YYDKDF (reference sequence). CDR3 amino acids: CATSRGTGGFTEAFF. The CDR3 DNA sequence: TGTGCCACCAGCAGGGGGACAGGGGGTTTCACTGAAGCTTTCTTT.

On this clone: The identical CDR3 is also encoded by other nucleotide sequences in the sample. The chain couples TRBV9 to TRBJ2-2; TRBD2 might be the D (5 bases). Looked up from germline, CDR1 is SGDLS and CDR2 is YYNGEE. V lost 2 bases and J 4 bases, leaving 9 bases between the germline ends. This CDR3 comprises 14 residues. CDR3 coding DNA: TGTGCCAGCAGCGTGCTAGCCGGCACCGGGGAGCTGTTTTTT. Translating it yields CASSVLAGTGELFF.

This clone was counted between two and nine times. The rearrangement links TRBV7-3 to TRBJ2-2, with 9 bases aligning to TRBD1. Germline V lookup: CDR1 SGHTA, CDR2 FQGTGA. This CDR3 comprises 15 residues. V lost 3 bases, J lost 3 bases, and 2 bases stayed unmatched. CDR3 DNA sequence: TGTGCCAGCAGCTTGGGACAGGGAGACACCGGGGAGCTGTTTTTT. Translated: CASSLGQGDTGELFF.

To note about this clone: Different DNA sequences within this sample yield the same CDR3. This chain uses TRBV29-1 with TRBJ2-5; maybe TRBD2 (5 bases). Trimming stripped 1 base from V and 4 bases from J, with 10 bases between. The CDR3 spans 13 residues. Germline CDR1 SQVTM, CDR2 ANQGSEA. Here the CDR3 reads CSVEVGGGETQYF. The CDR3 DNA follows: TGCAGCGTTGAAGTCGGCGGAGGAGAGACCCAGTACTTC.

V is TRBV30 and J is TRBJ2-3; D may be TRBD2 (6 bases). V gave up 3 bases and J gave up 5 bases, with 12 bases separating them. CDR1 and CDR2 from the germline V gene are GTSNPN and SVGIG (reference sequence). The CDR3 loop spans 13 amino acids. CDR3 sequence (DNA): TGTGCCTGGAGCGTCCCGGGACTAGATACGCAGTATTTT. This translates into CAWSVPGLDTQYF.

This clone was recorded a few times. V is TRBV6-5 and J is TRBJ2-7, with 7 bases aligning to TRBD1. Germline CDR1 is MNHEY and CDR2 is SVGAGI. The CDR3 totals 14 residues. The V and J ends lost 6 bases and 1 base, in that order; junction bases with no gene match: 6. The CDR3 sequence is CASRWDSESYEQYF. The CDR3 region has the DNA TGTGCCAGCAGGTGGGACAGCGAGTCCTACGAGCAGTACTTC.

The count of this clone is one. The chain combines TRBV6-5 with TRBJ2-5; D might be TRBD1 (5 bases). The DNA end lines up better with TRBJ2-7; the J call may be wrong. Germline values: CDR1 MNHEY, CDR2 SVGAGI. This CDR3 has 15 amino acids. The CDR3 here is CASSSPPGNSYEQYF. The CDR3 coding sequence is TGTGCCAGCAGTTCCCCGCCAGGGAACTCCTACGAGCAGTACTTC.